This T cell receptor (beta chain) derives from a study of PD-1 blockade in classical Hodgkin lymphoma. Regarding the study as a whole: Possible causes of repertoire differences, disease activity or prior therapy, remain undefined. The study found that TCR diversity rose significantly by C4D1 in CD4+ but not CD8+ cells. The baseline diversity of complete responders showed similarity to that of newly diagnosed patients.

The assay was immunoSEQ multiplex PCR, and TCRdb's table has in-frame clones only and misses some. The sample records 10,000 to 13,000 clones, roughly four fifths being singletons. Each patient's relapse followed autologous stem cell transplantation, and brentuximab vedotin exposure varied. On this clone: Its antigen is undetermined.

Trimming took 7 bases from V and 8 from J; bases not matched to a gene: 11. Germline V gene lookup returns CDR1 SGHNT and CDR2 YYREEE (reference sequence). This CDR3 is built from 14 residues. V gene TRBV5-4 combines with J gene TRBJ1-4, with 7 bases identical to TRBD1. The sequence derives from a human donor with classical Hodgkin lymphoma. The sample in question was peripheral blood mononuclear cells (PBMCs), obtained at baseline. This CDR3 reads CASSKDRVREKLFF. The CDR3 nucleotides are TGTGCCAGCTCAAAAGACAGGGTGAGAGAAAAACTGTTTTTT.